The 32 T cell receptor beta chains reported below all come from one sample, sequenced in a study of T cells of healthy individuals. Each CDR3 protein gets one entry after TCRdb re-called the 5' RACE reads with MiXCR. This table has about 96,000 distinct CDR3 sequences, around 17% appearing once. The receptors shown here come from a human donor in good health.

The gene calls are TRBV27 and TRBJ2-1; 8 bases agree with TRBD1. Trimming removed 10 bases from V and 12 bases from J; junction bases left unmatched: 14. The CDR3 is 13 residues long. Germline CDR1 and CDR2: MNHEY and SMNVEV (reference sequence). CDR3 loop: CATALGQGMGQFF. The CDR3 DNA is TGTGCCACCGCGTTAGGACAGGGTATGGGGCAGTTCTTC.

This clonotype has only a few counts. The genes are TRBV5-1 and TRBJ2-2; D is possibly TRBD1 or TRBD2 (5 bases each). Trimming removed 3 bases from V and 8 bases from J, with 20 bases in between. Germline V CDR1 and CDR2: SGHRS, YFSETQ. CDR3 length: 16 residues. CDR3 coding DNA: TGCGCCAGCAGCTACACCGGGACGTCCCTTGGTGGGGAGCTGTTTTTT. This gives the protein CASSYTGTSLGGELFF. The full variable domain, its missing parts supplied by reference TRBV5-1 and TRBJ2-2, is KAGVTQTPRYLIKTRGQQVTLSCSPISGHRSVSWYQQTPGQGLQFLFEYFSETQRNKGNFPGRFSGRQFSNSRSEMNVSTLELGDSALYLCASSYTGTSLGGELFFGEGSRLTVL.

Many counts were recorded for this clonotype. The chain combines TRBV29-1 with TRBJ2-1; no clear D. V was cut by 6 bases and J by 0 bases, with 6 bases left in between. CDR3 length: 12 residues. Germline values: CDR1 SQVTM, CDR2 ANQGSEA. The CDR3 here is CSVSGSYNEQFF. For the CDR3, the DNA is TGCAGCGTGTCAGGCTCCTACAATGAGCAGTTCTTC.

The chain recombines TRBV7-8 with TRBJ2-3, with 11 nucleotides matching TRBD2. With V trimmed by 5 bases and J by 2 bases, 6 bases remained unmatched. Germline CDR1 reads SGHVS; CDR2 reads FQNEAQ. This CDR3 comprises 16 residues. In nucleotides, the CDR3 is TGTGCCAGCAGCCCGAGACTAGCGGGGAACACAGATACGCAGTATTTT. Amino acid sequence: CASSPRLAGNTDTQYF.

The table lists this clonotype with a few counts. CDR3 nucleotide sequence: TGTGCCAGCAGCCACCTCCCAACTAGCGGGAGGGCCCACCTGGCCCAGTACTTC. Amino acid sequence: CASSHLPTSGRAHLAQYF. The chain couples TRBV14 to TRBJ2-5; 13 bases are shared with TRBD2. Germline V gives CDR1 SGHDN, CDR2 FVKESK. The CDR3 sequence is 18 residues long. J was trimmed by 9 bases and V by 3 bases; bases with no gene match: 16.

Only a few counts were recorded for this clonotype. The V and J genes are TRBV7-2 and TRBJ2-7; perhaps TRBD1 as D (6 bases). The CDR3 totals 14 residues. Germline V gives CDR1 SGHTA, CDR2 FQGNSA. Trimming stripped 0 bases from V and 1 base from J, with 7 bases between. Written as DNA, the CDR3 is TGTGCCAGCAGCTTAGCGGGACAATCCTACGAGCAGTACTTC. Protein: CASSLAGQSYEQYF.

In its sample, this clonotype was seen a few times. J is TRBJ2-3 and V is TRBV27; D is unresolved. V was pared by 2 bases and J by 4 bases, with 13 bases between. This CDR3 spans 15 amino acids. Germline V lookup: CDR1 MNHEY, CDR2 SMNVEV (reference sequence). The CDR3 sequence: CASSLIGGRADTQYF. The DNA of the CDR3 is TGTGCCAGCAGTTTAATAGGCGGACGCGCAGATACGCAGTATTTT.

Many counts were recorded for this clonotype. The chain combines TRBV4-1 with TRBJ1-5, with TRBD1 as a possible D gene (5 bases). CDR1 is MGHRA and CDR2 is YSYEKL in the germline V gene. The CDR3 has 14 residues. Trimming cost V 6 bases and J 1 base, with 10 bases left between them. The CDR3 nucleotides are TGCGCCAGCAGGGCGGGGGGAAGCAATCAGCCCCAGCATTTT. Its translation: CASRAGGSNQPQHF.

The sample holds a few counts of this clonotype. The gene calls are TRBV12-3 or TRBV12-4 and TRBJ2-5; D is undetermined. V shed 6 bases and J shed 2 bases, with 13 bases lying between them. The CDR3 extends over 14 amino acids. The chain's CDR3 is CASSFGLEQETQYF. For the CDR3, the DNA is TGTGCCAGCAGCTTCGGTTTGGAGCAAGAGACCCAGTACTTC.

This clonotype was counted at least ten times. The chain couples TRBV29-1 to TRBJ2-3; D ambiguous. Germline CDR1 SQVTM, CDR2 ANQGSEA. V was cut by 1 base and J by 0 bases, with 11 bases left in between. This CDR3 spans 15 amino acids. CDR3 in DNA: TGCAGCGTTGAAGGGCTAATTACCAGCACAGATACGCAGTATTTT. It specifies CSVEGLITSTDTQYF.

This clonotype was counted many times. V usage is TRBV20-1 and J usage is TRBJ2-5; 8 nucleotides match TRBD2. The length of the CDR3 is 17 residues. Trimming took 0 bases from V and 2 from J; bases not matched to a gene: 11. Germline CDR1 is DFQATT and CDR2 is SNEGSKA (reference sequence). The CDR3 DNA sequence: TGCAGTGCTAGAGATCAGGGGTCGTCGGGGGGGCAAGAGACCCAGTACTTC. Amino acids: CSARDQGSSGGQETQYF.

This clonotype was counted only a few times. The rearrangement links TRBV12-3 or TRBV12-4 to TRBJ2-5, with D unclear. The CDR3 has 11 amino acids. Trimming pared 6 bases from V and 8 bases from J, leaving 10 bases between. The CDR3: CASRSAGTQYF. The CDR3 DNA sequence: TGTGCCAGCAGATCAGCAGGTACCCAGTACTTC.

This clonotype was detected a few times. This chain connects TRBV28 to TRBJ1-6, with 7 bases matching TRBD1. Germline V CDR1 and CDR2: MDHEN, SYDVKM. The ends lost 7 bases at V and 10 bases at J; junction bases unmatched: 10. CDR3 length: 14 amino acids. DNA of the CDR3: TGTGCCAGCACCACCAGACAGGGTTACTCACCCCTCCACTTT. Amino acids: CASTTRQGYSPLHF.

This clonotype was counted only a few times. The V and J genes are TRBV20-1 and TRBJ1-5; D is unresolved. Germline V gene lookup returns CDR1 DFQATT and CDR2 SNEGSKA (reference sequence). The germline V and J ends were trimmed by 3 bases and 3 bases, with 9 bases remaining between them. CDR3 size: 13 residues. CDR3 in DNA: TGCAGTGCTAGTCGCGGGATCAATCAGCCCCAGCATTTT. Protein sequence: CSASRGINQPQHF.

The V gene is TRBV7-2, the J gene TRBJ2-7, with D possibly matching TRBD1 (6 bases). This CDR3 is 14 amino acids long. V lost 0 bases to trimming and J lost 4 bases, with 10 bases between them. Per germline, CDR1 SGHTA and CDR2 FQGNSA. The CDR3 spells CASSLAQGRYEQYF. CDR3 coding DNA: TGTGCCAGCAGCTTAGCTCAGGGGAGATACGAGCAGTACTTC.

The rearrangement joins TRBV30 to TRBJ2-5, with D perhaps matching TRBD1 (5 bases). V was cut by 5 bases and J by 4 bases, with 11 bases left in between. The CDR3 has 12 amino acids. Germline V gene sequence: CDR1 GTSNPN, CDR2 SVGIG (reference sequence). The CDR3 region has the DNA TGTGCCTGGGCTCAGGGAAGAGAGACCCAGTACTTC. This encodes CAWAQGRETQYF.

This clonotype was found a few times. This sequence joins TRBV28 and TRBJ1-4; 9 positions match TRBD1. Per the germline V gene, CDR1 is MDHEN and CDR2 is SYDVKM. This CDR3 is 14 amino acids long. V trimming: 4 bases; J trimming: 8 bases; junction bases outside the gene matches: 5. CDR3 region: CASSSGTGNEKLFF. The CDR3 region has the DNA TGTGCCAGCAGTTCTGGGACAGGGAACGAAAAACTGTTTTTT.

This clonotype was observed a few times. The chain joins TRBV4-1 to TRBJ2-2; 7 bases are a match to TRBD2. The germline V gene encodes CDR1 MGHRA and CDR2 YSYEKL. V lost 3 bases and J lost 6; bases outside the gene matches: 7. This CDR3 region has 15 residues. The CDR3 loop is CASSQYKAGPGELFF. The CDR3 bases are TGCGCCAGCAGCCAGTACAAAGCGGGGCCCGGGGAGCTGTTTTTT.

The rearrangement uses TRBV25-1 and TRBJ1-1; D gene ambiguous. Germline V gives CDR1 MGHDK, CDR2 SYGVNS. There are 14 residues in the CDR3. Trimming took 1 base from V and 1 from J, leaving 7 bases between them. The CDR3 DNA is TGTGCCAGCAGTGAATTTGGCAGGAACACTGAAGCTTTCTTT. This gives the protein CASSEFGRNTEAFF.

In its sample, this clonotype was seen a few times. The chain couples TRBV28 to TRBJ1-2, with D perhaps TRBD1 (5 bases). Germline CDR1 MDHEN, CDR2 SYDVKM. CDR3 length equals 15 residues. Between the trimmed V and J ends, which lost 10 bases and 2 bases, there was a span of 20 bases. The CDR3 DNA is TGTGCCACCGCTGGGCTCCCCGGGACCAACTATGGCTACACCTTC. Residues: CATAGLPGTNYGYTF.

CDR3 protein: CAASAWRYNEQFF. DNA of the CDR3: TGTGCCGCAAGCGCGTGGCGTTACAATGAGCAGTTCTTC. The chain has TRBV10-3 and TRBJ2-1; no clear D gene. In germline, CDR1 is ENHRY, CDR2 SYGVKD. This CDR3 comprises 13 residues. V was trimmed by 11 bases and J by 4 bases, leaving 15 bases between them.

This chain links TRBV20-1 with TRBJ2-3, with 8 bases identical to TRBD2. The CDR3 has 13 amino acids. The trim removed 6 bases at V and 1 base at J, leaving 3 bases unmatched. Germline CDR1 reads DFQATT; CDR2 reads SNEGSKA (reference sequence). The CDR3 protein is CSAPTSGTDTQYF. CDR3 nucleotides: TGCAGTGCCCCGACTAGCGGCACAGATACGCAGTATTTT.

The gene calls are TRBV5-1 and TRBJ2-1; 10 bases are shared with TRBD1. CDR1 SGHRS and CDR2 YFSETQ come from the germline V gene. The CDR3 totals 15 residues. J lost 9 bases, V lost 0 bases, and 6 bases had no gene match. The CDR3 spells CASSLEGTGAGEQFF. DNA for the CDR3: TGCGCCAGCAGCTTGGAGGGGACAGGGGCCGGTGAGCAGTTCTTC.

This rearrangement joins TRBV4-1 to TRBJ2-5, with a weak D call TRBD2 (6 bases). Trimming pared 4 bases from V and 10 bases from J, leaving 16 bases between. This CDR3 contains 13 residues. Germline assignment: CDR1 MGHRA and CDR2 YSYEKL. Here the CDR3 reads CASSLERSSDQYF. The CDR3 nucleotides read TGCGCCAGCAGCCTTGAAAGGTCTAGCGACCAGTACTTC.

This clonotype appeared a few times. The rearrangement joins TRBV5-1 to TRBJ2-1, with D possibly matching TRBD2 (5 bases). The ends were cut back, 7 bases at V and 8 bases at J, with 19 bases in the middle. The length of the CDR3 is 14 residues. CDR1 and CDR2 (germline): SGHRS, YFSETQ. The CDR3 DNA reads as TGCGCCAGCGGAGCTTCTGGGAGAATCGATGAGCAGTTCTTC. Translated, it gives CASGASGRIDEQFF. The full variable domain, in which reference TRBV5-1 and TRBJ2-1 provide the parts outside the CDR3, is KAGVTQTPRYLIKTRGQQVTLSCSPISGHRSVSWYQQTPGQGLQFLFEYFSETQRNKGNFPGRFSGRQFSNSRSEMNVSTLELGDSALYLCASGASGRIDEQFFGPGTRLTVL.

This clonotype came up many times. The chain uses TRBV7-2 and TRBJ1-5; a possible D gene is TRBD1 (6 bases). V lost 3 bases and J 7 bases, leaving 13 bases between the germline ends. The length of the CDR3 is 14 residues. Germline V gene lookup returns CDR1 SGHTA and CDR2 FQGNSA. The CDR3 nucleotides read TGTGCCAGCAGCTTGATACAGGGAGGGCAGCCCCAGCATTTT. Translating gives CASSLIQGGQPQHF.

This clonotype was counted between two and nine times. The chain is built from TRBV4-2 and TRBJ1-2; weak D call: TRBD1 (5 bases). V gave up 8 bases and J gave up 6 bases, with 13 bases separating them. The CDR3 runs 12 residues. The germline V gene encodes CDR1 LGHNA and CDR2 YNFKEQ. CDR3 DNA: TGTGCCAGCGGCTCGTTGGGGGATGGCTACACCTTC. Protein sequence: CASGSLGDGYTF.

The chain joins TRBV5-1 to TRBJ2-5, with D uncertain. The germline V gene has CDR1 SGHRS and CDR2 YFSETQ. V lost 0 bases and J lost 4, with 13 bases in between. The length of the CDR3 is 15 residues. In DNA, the CDR3 is TGCGCCAGCAGCTTGGGTCTGTTGGTCGGAGAGACCCAGTACTTC. Protein: CASSLGLLVGETQYF.

This clonotype was detected many times. V and J are TRBV28 and TRBJ2-1; D is unresolved. Per germline, CDR1 MDHEN and CDR2 SYDVKM. Trimming removed 3 bases from V and 7 bases from J, with 19 bases in between. The CDR3 consists of 16 residues. As DNA, the CDR3 is TGTGCCAGCAGTTTCAAAAGCCAAAACTATTTTAATGAGCAGTTCTTC. It specifies CASSFKSQNYFNEQFF.

A few counts support this clonotype. This sequence joins TRBV27 and TRBJ1-1, with a weak D call TRBD1 (5 bases). Germline V lookup: CDR1 MNHEY, CDR2 SMNVEV (reference sequence). The V and J ends lost 0 bases and 7 bases respectively, with 15 bases between them. The CDR3 has 15 amino acids. CDR3 sequence: CASSLSTTGFGEAFF. CDR3 in DNA: TGTGCCAGCAGTTTATCGACAACAGGTTTCGGTGAAGCTTTCTTT.

At least ten counts were recorded for this clonotype. This chain links TRBV7-8 with TRBJ1-4; no reliable D call. Per the germline V gene, CDR1 is SGHVS and CDR2 is FQNEAQ. The V and J ends lost 5 bases and 0 bases respectively, with 7 bases between them. The CDR3 is made up of 14 amino acids. CDR3 DNA sequence: TGTGCCAGCAGCGGGTCTGCAACTAATGAAAAACTGTTTTTT. It codes for CASSGSATNEKLFF.

This chain joins TRBV9 and TRBJ2-1, with a tentative D call TRBD2 (6 bases). There are 14 residues in the CDR3. Germline V gene data show CDR1 as SGDLS and CDR2 as YYNGEE. V was cut by 4 bases and J by 9 bases, with 17 bases left in between. CDR3 in DNA: TGTGCCAGCAGCCCCTGTGAACTAGCCTGTGAGCAGTTCTTC. It specifies CASSPCELACEQFF.